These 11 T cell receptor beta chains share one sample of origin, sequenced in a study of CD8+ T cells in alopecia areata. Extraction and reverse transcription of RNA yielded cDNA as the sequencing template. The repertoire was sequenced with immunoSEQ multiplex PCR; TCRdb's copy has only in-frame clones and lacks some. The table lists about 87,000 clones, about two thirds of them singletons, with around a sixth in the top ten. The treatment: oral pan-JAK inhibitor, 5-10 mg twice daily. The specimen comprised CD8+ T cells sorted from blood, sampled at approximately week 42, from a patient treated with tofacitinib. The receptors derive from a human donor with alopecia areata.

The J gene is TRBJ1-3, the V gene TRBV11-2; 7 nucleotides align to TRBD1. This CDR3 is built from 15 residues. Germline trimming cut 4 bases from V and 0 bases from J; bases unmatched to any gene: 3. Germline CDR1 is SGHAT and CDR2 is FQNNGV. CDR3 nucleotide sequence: TGTGCCAGCAGCTCGACAGGGAGCTCTGGAAACACCATATATTTT. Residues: CASSSTGSSGNTIYF.

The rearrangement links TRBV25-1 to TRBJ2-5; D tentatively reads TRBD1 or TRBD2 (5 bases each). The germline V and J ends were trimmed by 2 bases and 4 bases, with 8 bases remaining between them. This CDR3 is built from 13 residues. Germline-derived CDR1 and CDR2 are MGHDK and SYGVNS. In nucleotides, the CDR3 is TGTGCCAGCAGTGAAGGGGGAGCAGAGACCCAGTACTTC. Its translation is CASSEGGAETQYF.

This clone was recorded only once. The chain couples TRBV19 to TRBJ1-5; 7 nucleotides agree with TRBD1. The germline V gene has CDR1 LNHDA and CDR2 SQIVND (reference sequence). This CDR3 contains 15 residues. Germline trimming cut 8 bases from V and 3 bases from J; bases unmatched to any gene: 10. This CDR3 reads CASSGQSGPNQPQHF. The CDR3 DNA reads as TGTGCCAGTTCGGGACAGTCAGGCCCCAATCAGCCCCAGCATTTT.

The CDR3, as DNA: TGTGCCAGCAGCTTCGGGGACAGGGGGCTTCAAGAGACCCAGTACTTC. This codes for CASSFGDRGLQETQYF. The V call is TRBV11-2, the J call TRBJ2-5; 12 nucleotides match TRBD1. Germline CDR1 SGHAT, CDR2 FQNNGV. J gave up 2 bases and V 3 bases, and 4 bases lay outside the gene matches. The CDR3 has 16 amino acids. Using reference TRBV11-2 and TRBJ2-5 for the parts outside the CDR3, the full variable domain is EAGVAQSPRYKIIEKRQSVAFWCNPISGHATLYWYQQILGQGPKLLIQFQNNGVVDDSQLPKDRFSAERLKGVDSTLKIQPAKLEDSAVYLCASSFGDRGLQETQYFGPGTRLLVL.

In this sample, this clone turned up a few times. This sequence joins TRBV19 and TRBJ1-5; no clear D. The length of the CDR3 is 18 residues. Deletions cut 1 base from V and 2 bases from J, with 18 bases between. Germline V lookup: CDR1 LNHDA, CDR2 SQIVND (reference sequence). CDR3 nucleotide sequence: TGTGCCAGTAGTATAGCGGGGAGGGCCCGGGTCGGCAATCAGCCCCAGCATTTT. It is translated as CASSIAGRARVGNQPQHF.

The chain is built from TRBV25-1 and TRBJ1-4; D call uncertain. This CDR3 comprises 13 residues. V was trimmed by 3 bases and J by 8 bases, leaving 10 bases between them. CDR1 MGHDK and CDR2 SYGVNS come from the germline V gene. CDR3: CASSEPGSEKLFF. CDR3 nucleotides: TGTGCCAGCAGTGAGCCCGGGTCGGAAAAACTGTTTTTT.

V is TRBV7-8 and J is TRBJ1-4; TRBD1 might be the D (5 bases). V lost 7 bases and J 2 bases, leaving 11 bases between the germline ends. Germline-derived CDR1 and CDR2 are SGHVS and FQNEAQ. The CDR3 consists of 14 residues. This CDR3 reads CASTAGGTNEKLFF. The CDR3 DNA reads TGTGCCAGCACCGCGGGGGGGACTAATGAAAAACTGTTTTTT.

CDR3 sequence reads: CSVHGQGEGDTQYF. CDR3 bases: TGCAGCGTTCATGGACAGGGAGAGGGAGATACGCAGTATTTT. The chain is built from TRBV29-1 and TRBJ2-3; TRBD1 aligns across 8 bases. Trimming removed 5 bases from V and 5 bases from J; junction bases left unmatched: 9. The length of the CDR3 is 14 residues. Germline loops: CDR1 SQVTM, CDR2 ANQGSEA.

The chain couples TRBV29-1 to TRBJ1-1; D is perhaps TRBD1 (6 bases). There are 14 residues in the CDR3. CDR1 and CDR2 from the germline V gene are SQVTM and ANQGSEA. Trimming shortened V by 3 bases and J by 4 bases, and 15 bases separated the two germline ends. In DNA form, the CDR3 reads TGCAGCGTTGATCGGGGGGCAGGGAGCACTGAAGCTTTCTTT. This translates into CSVDRGAGSTEAFF.

The CDR3 DNA follows: TGTGCCACCAGCATCCTTGGGATAAACACAGATACGCAGTATTTT. This codes for CATSILGINTDTQYF. V and J are TRBV15 and TRBJ2-3; no clear D. Germline V gene sequence: CDR1 LNHNV, CDR2 YYDKDF (reference sequence). The ends were cut back, 4 bases at V and 2 bases at J, with 13 bases in the middle. The CDR3 loop spans 15 amino acids.

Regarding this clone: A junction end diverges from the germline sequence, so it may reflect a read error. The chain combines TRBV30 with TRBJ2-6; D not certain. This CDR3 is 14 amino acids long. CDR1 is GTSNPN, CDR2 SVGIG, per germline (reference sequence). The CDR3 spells CACSGHSGANVLTF. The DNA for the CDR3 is TGTGCCTGCAGTGGGCACTCTGGGGCCAACGTCCTGACTTTC.